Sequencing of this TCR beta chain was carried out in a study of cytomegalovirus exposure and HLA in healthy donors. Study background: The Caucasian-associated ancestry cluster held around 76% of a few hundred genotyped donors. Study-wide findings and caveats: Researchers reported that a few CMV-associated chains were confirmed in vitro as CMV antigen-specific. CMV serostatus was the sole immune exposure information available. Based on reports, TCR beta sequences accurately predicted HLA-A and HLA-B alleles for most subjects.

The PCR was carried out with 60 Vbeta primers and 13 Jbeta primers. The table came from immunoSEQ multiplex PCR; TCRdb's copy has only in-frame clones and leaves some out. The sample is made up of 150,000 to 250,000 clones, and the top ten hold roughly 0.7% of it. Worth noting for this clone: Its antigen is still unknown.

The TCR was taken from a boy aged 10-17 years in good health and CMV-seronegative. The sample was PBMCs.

DNA for the CDR3: TGTGCCAGCAGTTCCGGGGGGAGCCTGGACACAGATACGCAGTATTTT. Translating gives CASSSGGSLDTDTQYF. The chain joins TRBV28 to TRBJ2-3, with 7 bases aligning to TRBD2. Per the germline V gene, CDR1 is MDHEN and CDR2 is SYDVKM. J was trimmed by 2 bases and V by 4 bases; bases with no gene match: 9. This CDR3 has 16 residues.